This record covers a single TCR beta chain. Patients of the Seattle cohort, enrolled during active infection, were followed longitudinally. Germline CDR1 and CDR2: MNHEY and SMNVEV (reference sequence). V trimming: 2 bases; J trimming: 8 bases; junction bases outside the gene matches: 7. The CDR3 has 15 residues. This entry is derived from a study of blood T cell repertoires in COVID-19. Study-wide context: Sites in the United States, Italy and Spain provided acute and convalescent COVID-19 samples. From T cells, B-cell-depleted T cells, or PBMCs came the material, which was cDNA or gDNA.

Per the original methods: Amplification with reference gene primers provided the estimates of nucleated cell counts. Generated by immunoSEQ multiplex PCR, the TCRdb table keeps only in-frame clones and is missing some. The V and J calls and clone size are taken from that table; D and trimming were inferred from the DNA. Here the sample spans roughly 200,000 clones, about 84% being singletons. The clonotype comes from a woman of 80 years or more with COVID-19, enrolled during active disease. The chain joins TRBV27 to TRBJ2-3; 10 nucleotides line up with TRBD2. Sequencing was done on a sample of peripheral blood. CDR3 amino acids: CASSLKAGGSGTQYF. As DNA, the CDR3 is TGTGCCAGCAGTTTAAAAGCGGGGGGGTCTGGTACGCAGTATTTT.